This is a list of T cell receptor beta chains from one sample in a study of cytomegalovirus exposure and HLA in healthy donors. Generated by immunoSEQ multiplex PCR, the TCRdb table keeps only in-frame clones and is missing some. The table has 150,000 to 200,000 clones, around 68% seen once. The source material was PBMCs. These receptors came from a girl aged 10 to 17 in good health and CMV-seronegative. Both conserved end residues are part of each CDR3. A D gene is named only where the DNA matches it firmly. Clone size is stated in some rows and not others, as once, few, many or a class when expanded.

>once|TRBV7-6|TRBJ1-2|.
TGTGCCAGCAGTTCTCCAGGGTCCCCTGGCTACACCTTC
CASSSPGSPGYTF
>.|TRBV27|TRBJ2-1|TRBD1
TGTGCCAGCAGTCTAGACAGGGTCTCCTACAATGAGCAGTTCTTC
CASSLDRVSYNEQFF
>.|TRBV27|TRBJ1-2|.
TGTGCCAGCAGTTTTTCCGACAGGAGAGCCGGCTACACCTTC
CASSFSDRRAGYTF
>.|TRBV15|TRBJ2-2|TRBD1
TGTGCCACCAGCAGGGGGACAGGGCCCACCGGGGAGCTGTTTTTT
CATSRGTGPTGELFF
>.|TRBV5-1|TRBJ1-3|.
TGCGCCAGCAGCGAGACAGTCGGAAACACCATATATTTT
CASSETVGNTIYF
>.|TRBV10-2|TRBJ2-7|TRBD1
TGCGCCAGCAGTCAGGGACAGGGGCAAACCTACGAGCAGTACTTC
CASSQGQGQTYEQYF
>.|TRBV6-6|TRBJ1-5|.
TGTGCCAGCAGTTACGGAGGGAGAGGGCAGCCCCAGCATTTT
CASSYGGRGQPQHF
>few|TRBV19|TRBJ2-3|.
TGTGCCAGTAGCCCCGGGACAGATACGCAGTATTTT
CASSPGTDTQYF
>.|TRBV5-6|TRBJ2-7|.
TGTGCCAGCAGCTTGTCCGGGACATTTGAGCAGTACTTC
CASSLSGTFEQYF
>few|TRBV30|TRBJ1-2|.
TGTGCCTGGAAAGGTGGCAGGAGGTATGGCTACACCTTC
CAWKGGRRYGYTF
>few|TRBV28|TRBJ1-5|TRBD1
TGTGCCAGCCACAGGGGTGGGAGCAATCAGCCCCAGCATTTT
CASHRGGSNQPQHF